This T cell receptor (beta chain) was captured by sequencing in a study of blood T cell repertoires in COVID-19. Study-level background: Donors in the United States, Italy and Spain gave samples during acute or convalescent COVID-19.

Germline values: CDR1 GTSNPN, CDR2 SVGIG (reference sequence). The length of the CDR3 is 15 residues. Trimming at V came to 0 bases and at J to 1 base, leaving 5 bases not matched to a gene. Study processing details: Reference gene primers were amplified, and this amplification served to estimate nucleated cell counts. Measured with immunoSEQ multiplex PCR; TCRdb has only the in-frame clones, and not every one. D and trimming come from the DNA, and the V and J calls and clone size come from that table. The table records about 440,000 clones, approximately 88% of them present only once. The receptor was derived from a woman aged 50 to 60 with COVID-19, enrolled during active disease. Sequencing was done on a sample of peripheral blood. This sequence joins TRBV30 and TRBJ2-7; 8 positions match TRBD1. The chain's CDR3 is CAWSVPGQVSYEQYF. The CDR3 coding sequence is TGTGCCTGGAGTGTTCCGGGACAGGTATCCTACGAGCAGTACTTC.